This TCR beta chain came from a study of cytomegalovirus exposure and HLA in healthy donors. General study points: Despite most TCR sequences being rare, some public TCRs occurred in many donors. Productive rates of about 87% or about 30% were seen for most TCR beta V segments in an earlier analysis.

Regarding this clone: Its antigen remains unknown.

This CDR3 is built from 14 residues. Per germline, CDR1 MNHNY and CDR2 SVGAGI (reference sequence). Trimming left V 11 bases short and J 4 bases short, with 20 bases between. Primers: 60 Vbeta forward and 13 Jbeta reverse. Measured with immunoSEQ multiplex PCR; TCRdb has only the in-frame clones, and not every one. The sample lists about 140,000 clones, around 86% seen once, with less than 1.5% in the top ten. The sample comprised PBMCs. The source of this sequence is a female donor in good health and CMV-seronegative. The V gene is TRBV6-6, the J gene TRBJ1-1; tentatively, D is TRBD1 (5 bases). This chain's CDR3 is CAGTGGKFGTEAFF. The CDR3 DNA reads as TGTGCCGGGACCGGAGGGAAGTTTGGCACTGAAGCTTTCTTT.